This T cell receptor beta chain appears in the sequencing data of a study of T cell changes during pregnancy in multiple sclerosis (dated 2019 in TCRdb). As for the study more broadly: Changes in the T cell repertoire over the course of pregnancy were examined in this study in women with multiple sclerosis.

V is shortened by 7 bases, J by 10 bases, and the region joining them spans 11 bases. From the cysteine up to the phenylalanine, the CDR3 has a length of 11 residues. Here the CDR3 DNA is all that survives: 33 bases in frame from base 1. The germline V gene (reference sequence) supplies CDR1 DFQATT and CDR2 SNEGSKA. Library prep was done by the immunoSEQ multiplex PCR assay. This is the immuneACCESS table as TCRdb keeps it, with only in-frame sequences that have V and J called. A part of the clones is gone; compared with another copy, unresolved V genes explain less than half, and the rest is unexplained. For this sample the table gives around 56,000 clones, of which less than 90% were detected only once. The ten largest account for 0.38% of the sample. Points on this clone: Its antigen specificity is not known. No qualities accompany the bases; no much larger clone lies one base away.

The input for sequencing was CD4+ T cells from peripheral blood mononuclear cells, taken in the third trimester of pregnancy. The source of this sequence is a female donor with multiple sclerosis, enrolled in a pregnancy study. This receptor chain uses TRBV20-1 and TRBJ1-6; there is no confident call for the D gene. At the DNA level, the sequence is TGCAGTGTCCCGAACTGGTCACCCCTCCACTTT. This sequence encodes CSVPNWSPLHF.